Listed here are 11 T cell receptor beta chains from one sample, sequenced in a study of shared clonotypes between healthy human individuals. CD45RO negativity and positive selection for CCR7 defined naive CD8 cells, a population that excluded terminally differentiated effector memory CD45RA+ cells. TCRdb keeps only in-frame clones here, not all; method: immunoSEQ multiplex PCR. The data show about 590,000 clones, nearly 97% seen once. What was sequenced was naive CD8+ T cells sorted from blood. These receptors came from a woman aged 30 to 39 in good health.

DNA for the CDR3: TGTGCCAGTAGAACTACTAGCGGGACAGGCACAGATACGCAGTATTTT. It is translated as CASRTTSGTGTDTQYF. The J gene is TRBJ2-3, the V gene TRBV19; TRBD2 aligns across 10 bases. The CDR3 runs to 16 residues. Germline CDR1 and CDR2: LNHDA and SQIVND (reference sequence). J was trimmed by 1 base and V by 6 bases; bases with no gene match: 7. Based on the CDR3 plus reference TRBV19 and TRBJ2-3, the full variable domain is DGGITQSPKYLFRKEGQNVTLSCEQNLNHDAMYWYRQDPGQGLRLIYYSQIVNDFQKGDIAEGYSVSREKKESFPLTVTSAQKNPTAFYLCASRTTSGTGTDTQYFGPGTRLTVL.

The chain employs TRBV23-1 and TRBJ1-1; D is undetermined. TRBV23-1 is flagged as an ORF with uncertain function. The CDR3 is 13 residues long. Deletions cut 6 bases from V and 5 bases from J, with 13 bases between. The CDR3 protein is CASRPDQRTEAFF. The CDR3 DNA is TGCGCCAGCAGACCGGACCAGAGGACTGAAGCTTTCTTT.

The J gene is TRBJ1-6, the V gene TRBV5-8; D call uncertain. Trimming took off 4 bases at V and 10 bases at J, with 18 bases between the two ends. Germline V gene lookup returns CDR1 SGHTS and CDR2 YDEGEE. This CDR3 contains 15 residues. The CDR3 DNA reads as TGTGCCAGCAGCCAAACGTGGGGTCTTCGCTCACCCCTCCACTTT. Protein product: CASSQTWGLRSPLHF.

The V call is TRBV27, the J call TRBJ2-1, with D hard to call. V lost 2 bases and J 12 bases, leaving 17 bases between the germline ends. CDR3 length: 14 amino acids. Germline loops: CDR1 MNHEY, CDR2 SMNVEV (reference sequence). The CDR3 loop is CASSLGSRSIGQFF. Written as DNA, the CDR3 is TGTGCCAGCAGTTTAGGCAGTAGATCTATCGGGCAGTTCTTC.

V usage is TRBV11-1 and J usage is TRBJ2-7; 9 nucleotides align to TRBD1. The CDR3 covers 15 residues. Germline V lookup: CDR1 SGHAT, CDR2 FQDESV (reference sequence). J gave up 6 bases and V 3 bases, and 9 bases lay outside the gene matches. This CDR3 is CASSFHRGHRFEQYF. The DNA for the CDR3 is TGTGCCAGCAGCTTTCACAGGGGGCATCGCTTCGAGCAGTACTTC. The entire variable domain, with the rest obtained from reference TRBV11-1 and TRBJ2-7, is as follows: EAEVAQSPRYKITEKSQAVAFWCDPISGHATLYWYRQILGQGPELLVQFQDESVVDDSQLPKDRFSAERLKGVDSTLKIQPAELGDSAMYLCASSFHRGHRFEQYFGPGTRLTVT.

The chain recombines TRBV30 with TRBJ2-2; a possible D gene is TRBD1 (5 bases). Germline-derived CDR1 and CDR2 are GTSNPN and SVGIG (reference sequence). This CDR3 is 15 amino acids long. The V end lost 0 bases, the J end lost 3 bases, and 11 bases lay between the germline ends. The CDR3 region has the DNA TGTGCCTGGAGTGTAGGGGTACTGGACACCGGGGAGCTGTTTTTT. Translation: CAWSVGVLDTGELFF.

V and J are TRBV5-1 and TRBJ1-3; 8 bases fit TRBD1. Trimming took 4 bases from V and 2 from J; bases not matched to a gene: 5. Germline lookup yields CDR1 SGHRS and CDR2 YFSETQ. This CDR3 contains 15 residues. Written as DNA, the CDR3 is TGCGCCAGCAGCATAGACAGGGGTACTGGAAACACCATATATTTT. Protein: CASSIDRGTGNTIYF. Supplemented by reference TRBV5-1 and TRBJ1-3, the full variable domain reads KAGVTQTPRYLIKTRGQQVTLSCSPISGHRSVSWYQQTPGQGLQFLFEYFSETQRNKGNFPGRFSGRQFSNSRSEMNVSTLELGDSALYLCASSIDRGTGNTIYFGEGSWLTVV.

This chain links TRBV4-1 with TRBJ2-3; 13 bases map to TRBD2. The length of the CDR3 is 17 residues. Trimming took 0 bases from V and 4 from J; bases not matched to a gene: 4. Germline-derived CDR1 and CDR2 are MGHRA and YSYEKL. CDR3 amino acids: CASSQEGLAGVSDTQYF. As DNA, the CDR3 is TGCGCCAGCAGCCAAGAAGGACTAGCGGGAGTTTCAGATACGCAGTATTTT.

This chain connects TRBV28 to TRBJ2-7, with D perhaps TRBD2 (5 bases). Trimming removed 6 bases from V and 6 bases from J, with 12 bases in between. The length of the CDR3 is 12 residues. Germline V gene lookup returns CDR1 MDHEN and CDR2 SYDVKM. The CDR3 DNA reads TGTGCCAGCAGGAACGTAGGACTCGAGCAGTACTTC. It is translated as CASRNVGLEQYF.

The chain joins TRBV30 to TRBJ2-3; the match to TRBD1 covers 8 bases. This CDR3 has 12 residues. The germline V gene has CDR1 GTSNPN and CDR2 SVGIG (reference sequence). Losses at the gene ends were 7 bases for V and 10 bases for J; bases not matched to a gene: 10. The CDR3 spells CASEWGTGPQYF. The CDR3 DNA is TGTGCCTCGGAGTGGGGGACAGGACCGCAGTATTTT. The full variable domain, in which reference TRBV30 and TRBJ2-3 provide the parts outside the CDR3, is SQTIHQWPATLVQPVGSPLSLECTVEGTSNPNLYWYRQAAGRGLQLLFYSVGIGQISSEVPQNLSASRPQDRQFILSSKKLLLSDSGFYLCASEWGTGPQYFGPGTRLTVL.

V is TRBV5-6 and J is TRBJ2-3; D not resolved. In germline, CDR1 is SGHDT, CDR2 YYEEEE. The V end was cut by 3 bases, the J end by 13 bases, with 15 bases between. The CDR3 loop spans 12 amino acids. The CDR3 region is CASSYYIRPEYF. The DNA of the CDR3 is TGTGCCAGCAGCTACTACATAAGACCCGAGTATTTT.